What follows describes a single TCR beta chain. The antigen is unknown. The record originates from a study of OX40 agonist ivuxolimab in advanced cancers. Overall study results and limits: People who partly responded at 0.1-3.0 mg/kg had some of the least clonal expansion seen. At doses 0.1 to 3.0 mg/kg, CD4+ and CD8+ clones expanded.

This CDR3 region has 15 residues. V gave up 4 bases and J gave up 7 bases; unmatched junction bases: 10. Per germline, CDR1 LGHNA and CDR2 YNFKEQ. The data were produced by immunoSEQ multiplex PCR, yet TCRdb's version contains in-frame clones alone and is incomplete. The table records 100,000 or so clones, approximately 91% of them present only once. The TCR originated in an adult with an advanced solid tumor such as melanoma, head and neck, liver or kidney cancer. The chain carries TRBV4-2 and TRBJ2-1; 7 bases line up with TRBD2. The sample was CD4+ or CD8+ T cells sorted from blood, taken in a trial of the OX40 agonist ivuxolimab. CDR3 region: CASSRGEGKENEQFF. For the CDR3, the DNA is TGTGCCAGCAGCCGGGGGGAGGGAAAGGAGAATGAGCAGTTCTTC.